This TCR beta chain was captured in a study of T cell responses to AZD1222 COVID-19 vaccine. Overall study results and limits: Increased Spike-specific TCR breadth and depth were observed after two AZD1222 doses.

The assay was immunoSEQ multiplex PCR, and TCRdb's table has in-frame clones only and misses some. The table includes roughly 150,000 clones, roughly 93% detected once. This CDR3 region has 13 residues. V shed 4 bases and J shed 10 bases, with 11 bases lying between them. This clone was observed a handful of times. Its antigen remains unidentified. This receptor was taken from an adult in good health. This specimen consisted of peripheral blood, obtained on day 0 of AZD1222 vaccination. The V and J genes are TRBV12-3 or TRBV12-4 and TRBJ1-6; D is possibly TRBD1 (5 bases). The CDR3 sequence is CASSWDLRSPLHF. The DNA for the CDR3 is TGTGCCAGCAGTTGGGACCTAAGGTCACCCCTCCACTTT.